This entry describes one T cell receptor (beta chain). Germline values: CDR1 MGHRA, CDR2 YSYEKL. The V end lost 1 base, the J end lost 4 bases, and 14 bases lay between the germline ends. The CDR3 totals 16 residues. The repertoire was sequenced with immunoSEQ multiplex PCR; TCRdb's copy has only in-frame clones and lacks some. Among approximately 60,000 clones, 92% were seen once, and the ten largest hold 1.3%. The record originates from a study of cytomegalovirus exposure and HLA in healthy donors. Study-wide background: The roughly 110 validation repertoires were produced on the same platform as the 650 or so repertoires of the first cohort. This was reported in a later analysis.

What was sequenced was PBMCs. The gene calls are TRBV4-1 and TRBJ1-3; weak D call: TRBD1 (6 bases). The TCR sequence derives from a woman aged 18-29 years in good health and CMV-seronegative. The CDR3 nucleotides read TGCGCCAGCAGCCAAGGTTGGGGGGGCCAGGGAAACACCATATATTTT. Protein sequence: CASSQGWGGQGNTIYF.